This T cell receptor beta chain was recovered during a study of CD8 T cells in Susac syndrome. Germline CDR1 is SEHNR and CDR2 is FQNEAQ (reference sequence). CDR3 length: 13 residues. Trimming took 7 bases from V and 10 from J, leaving 17 bases between them. It was with random hexamers that 0.5 to 1 ug RNA was reverse transcribed. An immunoSEQ multiplex PCR amplified TCR beta CDR3 over 54 Vbeta and 13 Jbeta. TCRdb reprocessed the immunoSEQ multiplex PCR reads via MiXCR and lists one record per CDR3 protein. The table lists around 200,000 distinct CDR3 sequences, roughly nine tenths of them singletons. Sequencing of TCR beta was carried out in blood CD8+ and CD4+ T cells. Stable or active relapsing-remitting multiple sclerosis, untreated and meeting revised McDonald criteria, defined the controls. TEMRA cells were FACS-enriched, with CD8+ and CD4+ T cells isolated negatively.

The TCR sequence derives from a human donor with multiple sclerosis. Material: CD8+ T cells from PBMCs. The chain joins TRBV7-9 to TRBJ2-1, with D unresolved. The CDR3 coding sequence is TGTGCCAGCATCAAAGCCCCGCTCGGAGAGCAGTTCTTC. Protein product: CASIKAPLGEQFF.